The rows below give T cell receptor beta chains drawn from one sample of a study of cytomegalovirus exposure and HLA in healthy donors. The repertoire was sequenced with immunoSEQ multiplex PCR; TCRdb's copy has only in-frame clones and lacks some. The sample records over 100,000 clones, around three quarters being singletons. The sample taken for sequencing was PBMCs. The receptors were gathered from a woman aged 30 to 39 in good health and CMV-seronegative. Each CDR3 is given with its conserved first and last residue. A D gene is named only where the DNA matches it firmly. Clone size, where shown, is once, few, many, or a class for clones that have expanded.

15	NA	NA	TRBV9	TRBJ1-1	TGTGCCAGCAGCGGGGCTCGACAGCGGAACACTGAAGCTTTCTTT	CASSGARQRNTEAFF
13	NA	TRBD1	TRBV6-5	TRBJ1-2	TGTGCCAGCAGTGTGACAGGGGACGATGGCTACACCTTC	CASSVTGDDGYTF
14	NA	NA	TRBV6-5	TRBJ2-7	TGTGCCAGCAGTTTCCTGCCCCAGGGCGATGGGCAGTACTTC	CASSFLPQGDGQYF
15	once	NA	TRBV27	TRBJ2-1	TGTGCCAGCAGTGCGATAGCCCCTGCCTACAATGAGCAGTTCTTC	CASSAIAPAYNEQFF
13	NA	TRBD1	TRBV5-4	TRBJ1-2	TGTGCCAGCAGCTTGGGGACAGGGTATGGCTACACCTTC	CASSLGTGYGYTF
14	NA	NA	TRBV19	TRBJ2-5	TGTGCCAGTAGTCGCCGGGACACCGAAGAGACCCAGTACTTC	CASSRRDTEETQYF
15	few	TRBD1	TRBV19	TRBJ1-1	TGTGCCAGTAGCCGCGGACAGGAGCCGAACACTGAAGCTTTCTTT	CASSRGQEPNTEAFF
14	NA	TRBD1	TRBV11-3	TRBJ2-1	TGTGCCAGCAAAACAGGGGCCGAGGCGAATGAGCAGTTCTTC	CASKTGAEANEQFF
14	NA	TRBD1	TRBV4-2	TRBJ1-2	TGTGCCAGCAGCCCCCGGACAGGAACCTATGGCTACACCTTC	CASSPRTGTYGYTF
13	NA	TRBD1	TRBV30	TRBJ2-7	TGTGCCTGGGCGACAGGGGGCGGTTACGAGCAGTACTTC	CAWATGGGYEQYF
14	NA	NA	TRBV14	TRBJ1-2	TGTGCCAGCAGCCAAGAAGGACAGAACTATGGCTACACCTTC	CASSQEGQNYGYTF
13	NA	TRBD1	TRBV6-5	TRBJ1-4	TGTGCCAGCGCCGGGACAGGAAATGAAAAACTGTTTTTT	CASAGTGNEKLFF
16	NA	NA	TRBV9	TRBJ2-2	TGTGCCAGCAGCGTAGGAGGGAGGTGGAACACCGGGGAGCTGTTTTTT	CASSVGGRWNTGELFF
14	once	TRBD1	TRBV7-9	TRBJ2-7	TGTGCCAGCAGCTTAGGGACAGGGGTTTCCGAGCAGTACTTC	CASSLGTGVSEQYF
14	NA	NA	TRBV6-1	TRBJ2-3	TGTGCCAGCACCAGACTAATCAACACAGATACGCAGTATTTT	CASTRLINTDTQYF
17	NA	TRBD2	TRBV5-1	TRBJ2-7	TGCGCCAGCAGCTTGGTCCTCGACCTAGCGGGATTCTACGAGCAGTACTTC	CASSLVLDLAGFYEQYF
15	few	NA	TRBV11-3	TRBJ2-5	TGTGCCAGCAGCTTAGCTAGAGGGTTCGGAGAGACCCAGTACTTC	CASSLARGFGETQYF
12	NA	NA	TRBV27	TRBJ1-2	TGTGCCAGCAGTACCACCTCAGGGAGCTACACCTTC	CASSTTSGSYTF
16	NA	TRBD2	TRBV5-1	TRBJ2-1	TGCGCCAGCAGCTTCAGCGAACTAGCGGGATACAATGAGCAGTTCTTC	CASSFSELAGYNEQFF
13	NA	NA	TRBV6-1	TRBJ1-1	TGTGCCAGCAGGTTAATGAGAAACACTGAAGCTTTCTTT	CASRLMRNTEAFF
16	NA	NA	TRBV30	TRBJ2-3	TGTGCCTGGAGCGGTGTGGGCATCGTTTCTACAGATACGCAGTATTTT	CAWSGVGIVSTDTQYF
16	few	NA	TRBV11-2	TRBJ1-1	TGTGCCAGCAGCCCACGGGAACGGCGTATGAACACTGAAGCTTTCTTT	CASSPRERRMNTEAFF
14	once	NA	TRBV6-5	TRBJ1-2	TGTGCCAGCAGTTCCTGGACAGCGATCTATGGCTACACCTTC	CASSSWTAIYGYTF
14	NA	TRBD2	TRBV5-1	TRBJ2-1	TGCGCCAGCAGCACTAGCGTCCCTAACAATGAGCAGTTCTTC	CASSTSVPNNEQFF
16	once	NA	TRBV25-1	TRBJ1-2	TGTGCCAGCAGCCCGTTGAGCCGGGTGGGGCACTATGGCTACACCTTC	CASSPLSRVGHYGYTF
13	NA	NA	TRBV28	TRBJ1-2	TGTGCCAGCAGTCCGGACAGTTGGTATGGCTACACCTTC	CASSPDSWYGYTF
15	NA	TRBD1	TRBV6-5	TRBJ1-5	TGTGCCAGCAGCCGACAGGGTGATAGCAATCAGCCCCAGCATTTT	CASSRQGDSNQPQHF
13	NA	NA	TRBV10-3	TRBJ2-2	TGTGCCATTGGACTGAGCAACACCGGGGAGCTGTTTTTT	CAIGLSNTGELFF
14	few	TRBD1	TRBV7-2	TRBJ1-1	TGTGCCAGCAGCGCGACAGGGGATGGCACTGAAGCTTTCTTT	CASSATGDGTEAFF
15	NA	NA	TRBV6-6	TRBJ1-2	TGTGCCAGCAGAGATCTCCAGGGCGGATTCTATGGCTACACCTTC	CASRDLQGGFYGYTF
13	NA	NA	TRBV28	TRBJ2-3	TGTGCCAGCTCTTTTGGAGGCACAGATACGCAGTATTTT	CASSFGGTDTQYF
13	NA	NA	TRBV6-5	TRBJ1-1	TGTGCCAGCAGTTACCGGGGAATCACTGAAGCTTTCTTT	CASSYRGITEAFF
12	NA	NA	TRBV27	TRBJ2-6	TGTGCCATCGGAGCTGGGGCCAACGTCCTGACTTTC	CAIGAGANVLTF
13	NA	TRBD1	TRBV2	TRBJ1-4	TGTGCCAGCAGTGTAGAGACAGGGGAAAAACTGTTTTTT	CASSVETGEKLFF
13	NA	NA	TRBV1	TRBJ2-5	TGCACCAGCCTAGGAGACAGGACAGAGACCCAGTACTTC	CTSLGDRTETQYF
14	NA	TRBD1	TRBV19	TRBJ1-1	TGTGCCAGTAGTTTGGGGACAGGGGGCGTTGAAGCTTTCTTT	CASSLGTGGVEAFF
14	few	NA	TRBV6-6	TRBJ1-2	TGTGCCAGCAGTTACTTTTCGGGTTCGGATGGCTACACCTTC	CASSYFSGSDGYTF
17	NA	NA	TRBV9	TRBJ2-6	TGTGCCACCGGCAAAACAGGGCCAGCCTCTGGGGCCAACGTCCTGACTTTC	CATGKTGPASGANVLTF
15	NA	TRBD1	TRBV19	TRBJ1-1	TGTGCCAGTAGTATAGAATACAGGGGGCCCACTGAAGCTTTCTTT	CASSIEYRGPTEAFF
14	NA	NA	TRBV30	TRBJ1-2	TGTGCCTGGAGTGTAGGAGCGGGGAACTATGGCTACACCTTC	CAWSVGAGNYGYTF
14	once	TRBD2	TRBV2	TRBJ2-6	TGTGCCCCAGCGGGGATCTCTGGGGCCAACGTCCTGACTTTC	CAPAGISGANVLTF
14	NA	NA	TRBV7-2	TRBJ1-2	TGTGCCAGCAGCTTAAGTGTCTATGCACATGGCTACACCTTC	CASSLSVYAHGYTF
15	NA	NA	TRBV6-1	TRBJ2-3	TGTGCCAGCGGGGGAGCGGGCCTGGGCACAGATACGCAGTATTTT	CASGGAGLGTDTQYF
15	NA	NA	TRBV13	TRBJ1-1	TGTGCCAGCAGCTTAGGCCCCCCGGGGGTCACTGAAGCTTTCTTT	CASSLGPPGVTEAFF
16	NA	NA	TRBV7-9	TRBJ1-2	TGTGCCAGCAGCTCAATAAGCAGGGTGGGACTCGGGGGCTACACCTTC	CASSSISRVGLGGYTF
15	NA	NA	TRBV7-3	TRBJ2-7	TGTGCCAGCAGCCCAACCGGGACTGAAGTTGCTGAGCAGTACTTC	CASSPTGTEVAEQYF